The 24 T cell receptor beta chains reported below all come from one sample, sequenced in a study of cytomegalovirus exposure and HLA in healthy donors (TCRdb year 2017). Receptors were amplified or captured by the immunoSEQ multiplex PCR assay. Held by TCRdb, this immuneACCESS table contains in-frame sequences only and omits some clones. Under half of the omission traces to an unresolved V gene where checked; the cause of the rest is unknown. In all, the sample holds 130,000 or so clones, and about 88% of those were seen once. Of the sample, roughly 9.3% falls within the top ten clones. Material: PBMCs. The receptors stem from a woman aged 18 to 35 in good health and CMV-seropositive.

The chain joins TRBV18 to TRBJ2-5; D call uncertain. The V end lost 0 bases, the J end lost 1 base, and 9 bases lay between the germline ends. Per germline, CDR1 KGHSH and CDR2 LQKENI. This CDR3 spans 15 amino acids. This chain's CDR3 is CASSPPMRLQETQYF. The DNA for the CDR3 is TGTGCCAGCTCACCACCTATGCGGCTCCAAGAGACCCAGTACTTC.

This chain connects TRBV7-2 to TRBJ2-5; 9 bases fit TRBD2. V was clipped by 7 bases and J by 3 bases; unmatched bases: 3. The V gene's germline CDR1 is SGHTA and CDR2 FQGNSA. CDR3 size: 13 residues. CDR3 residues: CASTRLAEETQYF. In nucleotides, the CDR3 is TGTGCCAGCACCCGACTAGCGGAAGAGACCCAGTACTTC. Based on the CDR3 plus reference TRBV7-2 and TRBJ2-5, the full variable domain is GAGVSQSPSNKVTEKGKDVELRCDPISGHTALYWYRQSLGQGLEFLIYFQGNSAPDKSGLPSDRFSAERTGGSVSTLTIQRTQQEDSAVYLCASTRLAEETQYFGPGTRLLVL.

In DNA form, the CDR3 reads TGTGCCAGCAGGTCCCTTCGGCGGCTCGACCATACGCAGTATTTT. Residues: CASRSLRRLDHTQYF. The chain is built from TRBV11-2 and TRBJ2-3; D is unresolved. Germline CDR1 and CDR2: SGHAT and FQNNGV. The CDR3 runs to 15 residues. V was shortened by 6 bases and J by 7 bases, with 20 bases between the two germline ends.

The CDR3 coding sequence is TGTGCCAGCAGCGTAGGTGGCGGTCGAAGCTACGAGCAGTACTTC. It is translated as CASSVGGGRSYEQYF. The chain carries TRBV9 and TRBJ2-7; D ambiguous. Trimming left V 0 bases short and J 3 bases short, with 13 bases between. Germline lookup yields CDR1 SGDLS and CDR2 YYNGEE. This CDR3 region has 15 residues.

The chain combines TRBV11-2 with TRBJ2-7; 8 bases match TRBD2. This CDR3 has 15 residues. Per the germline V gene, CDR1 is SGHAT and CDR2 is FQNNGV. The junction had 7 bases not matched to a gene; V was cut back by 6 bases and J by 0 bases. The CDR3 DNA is TGTGCCAGCAGGTCTCGGGCGGGGGGCTCCTACGAGCAGTACTTC. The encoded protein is CASRSRAGGSYEQYF.

This CDR3 reads CASSETYRGPYEKLFF. The DNA for the CDR3 is TGTGCCAGCAGTGAAACCTACAGGGGGCCGTATGAAAAACTGTTTTTT. V and J are TRBV2 and TRBJ1-4; 9 bases align to TRBD1. V lost 2 bases, J lost 6 bases, and 7 bases stayed unmatched. There are 16 residues in the CDR3. Germline-derived CDR1 and CDR2 are SNHLY and FYNNEI.

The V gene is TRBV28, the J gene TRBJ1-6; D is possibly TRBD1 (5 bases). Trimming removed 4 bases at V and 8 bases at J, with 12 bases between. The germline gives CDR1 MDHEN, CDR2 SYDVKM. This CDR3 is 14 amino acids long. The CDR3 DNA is TGTGCCAGCAGTTCGGGCAGGGCCTATTCACCCCTCCACTTT. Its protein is CASSSGRAYSPLHF.

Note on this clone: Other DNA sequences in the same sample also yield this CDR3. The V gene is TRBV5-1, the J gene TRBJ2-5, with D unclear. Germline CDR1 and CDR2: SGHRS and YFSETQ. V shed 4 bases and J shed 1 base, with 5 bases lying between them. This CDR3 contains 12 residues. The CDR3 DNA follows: TGCGCCAGCAGCCTATCCCAAGAGACCCAGTACTTC. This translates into CASSLSQETQYF.

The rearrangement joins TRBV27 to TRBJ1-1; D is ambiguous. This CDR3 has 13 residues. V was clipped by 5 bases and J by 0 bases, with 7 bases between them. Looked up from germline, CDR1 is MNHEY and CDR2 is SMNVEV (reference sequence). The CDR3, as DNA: TGTGCCAGCAGTGCCACTCTGAACACTGAAGCTTTCTTT. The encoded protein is CASSATLNTEAFF.

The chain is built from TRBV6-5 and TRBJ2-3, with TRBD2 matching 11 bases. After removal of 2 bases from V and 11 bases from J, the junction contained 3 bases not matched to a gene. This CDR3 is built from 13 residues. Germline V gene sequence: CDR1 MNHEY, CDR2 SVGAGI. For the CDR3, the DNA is TGTGCCAGCAGTTACCGTAGCGGGGGGGAGCAGTATTTT. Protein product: CASSYRSGGEQYF.

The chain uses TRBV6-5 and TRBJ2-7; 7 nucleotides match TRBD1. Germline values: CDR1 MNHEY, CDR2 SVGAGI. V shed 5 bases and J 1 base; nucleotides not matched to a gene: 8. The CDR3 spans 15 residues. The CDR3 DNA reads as TGTGCCAGCAGTAACAGGGGAGTAGGGTCCTACGAGCAGTACTTC. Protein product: CASSNRGVGSYEQYF.

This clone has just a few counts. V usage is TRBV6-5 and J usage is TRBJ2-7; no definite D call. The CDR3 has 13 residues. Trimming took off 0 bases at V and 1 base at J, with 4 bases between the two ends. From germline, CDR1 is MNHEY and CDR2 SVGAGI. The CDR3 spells CASSYSSSYEQYF. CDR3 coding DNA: TGTGCCAGCAGTTACTCGTCGTCCTACGAGCAGTACTTC.

The CDR3 DNA reads TGCGCCAGCAGCCAAGAGAGTTCTACTGCGACAGATGGCTACACCTTC. Translation gives CASSQESSTATDGYTF. The chain employs TRBV4-1 and TRBJ1-2; D is possibly TRBD1 (5 bases). V dropped 0 bases and J dropped 6 bases, with 17 bases sitting between them. This CDR3 is built from 16 residues. The V gene's germline CDR1 is MGHRA and CDR2 YSYEKL.

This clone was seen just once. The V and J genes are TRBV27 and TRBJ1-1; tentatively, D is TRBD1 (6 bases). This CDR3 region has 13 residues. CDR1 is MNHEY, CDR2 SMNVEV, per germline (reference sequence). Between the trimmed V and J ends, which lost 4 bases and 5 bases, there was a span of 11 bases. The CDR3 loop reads CASSSQQGTEAFF. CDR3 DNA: TGTGCCAGCAGTTCTCAACAGGGTACTGAAGCTTTCTTT.

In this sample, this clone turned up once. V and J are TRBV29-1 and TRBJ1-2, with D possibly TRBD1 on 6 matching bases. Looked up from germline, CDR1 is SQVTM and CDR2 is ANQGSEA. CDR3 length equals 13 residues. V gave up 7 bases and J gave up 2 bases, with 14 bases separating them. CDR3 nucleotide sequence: TGCAGCGCCCTAGGGGGGGGAAACTATGGCTACACCTTC. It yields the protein CSALGGGNYGYTF.

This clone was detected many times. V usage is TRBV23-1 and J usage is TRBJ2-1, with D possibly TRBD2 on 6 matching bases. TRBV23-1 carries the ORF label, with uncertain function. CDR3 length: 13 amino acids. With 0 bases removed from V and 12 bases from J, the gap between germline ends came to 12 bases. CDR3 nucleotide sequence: TGCGCCAGCAGTCAATCTAAGCAGCGGGCGCAGTTCTTC. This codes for CASSQSKQRAQFF.

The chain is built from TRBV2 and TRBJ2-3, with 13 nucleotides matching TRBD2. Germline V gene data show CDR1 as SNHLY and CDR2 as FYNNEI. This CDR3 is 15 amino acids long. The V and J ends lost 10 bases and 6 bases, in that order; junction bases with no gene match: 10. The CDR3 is CATRVLAGGRDTQYF. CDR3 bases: TGTGCCACCAGAGTACTAGCGGGGGGGCGGGATACGCAGTATTTT.

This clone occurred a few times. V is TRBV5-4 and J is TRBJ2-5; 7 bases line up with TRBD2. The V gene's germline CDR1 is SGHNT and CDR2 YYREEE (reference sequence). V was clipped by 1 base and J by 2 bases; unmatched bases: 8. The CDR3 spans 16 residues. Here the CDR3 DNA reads TGTGCCAGCAGCTTGAAAATGGGTAGCGGGCAAGAGACCCAGTACTTC. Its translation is CASSLKMGSGQETQYF.

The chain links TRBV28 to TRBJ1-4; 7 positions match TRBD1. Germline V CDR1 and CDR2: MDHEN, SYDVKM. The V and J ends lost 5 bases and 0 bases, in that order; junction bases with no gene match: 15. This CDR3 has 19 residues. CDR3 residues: CASSMTGSALFATNEKLFF. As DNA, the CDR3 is TGTGCCAGCAGTATGACAGGGTCCGCGCTTTTTGCAACTAATGAAAAACTGTTTTTT. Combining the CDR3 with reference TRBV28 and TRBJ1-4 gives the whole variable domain DVKVTQSSRYLVKRTGEKVFLECVQDMDHENMFWYRQDPGLGLRLIYFSYDVKMKEKGDIPEGYSVSREKKERFSLILESASTNQTSMYLCASSMTGSALFATNEKLFFGSGTQLSVL.

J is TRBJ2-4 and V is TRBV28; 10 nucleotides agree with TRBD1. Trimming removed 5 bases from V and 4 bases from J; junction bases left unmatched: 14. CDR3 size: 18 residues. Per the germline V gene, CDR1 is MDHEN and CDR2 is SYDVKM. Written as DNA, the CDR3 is TGTGCCAGCAGTCCAGGGACAGGGGAAGGAAAAACAAAAAACATTCAGTACTTC. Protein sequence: CASSPGTGEGKTKNIQYF.

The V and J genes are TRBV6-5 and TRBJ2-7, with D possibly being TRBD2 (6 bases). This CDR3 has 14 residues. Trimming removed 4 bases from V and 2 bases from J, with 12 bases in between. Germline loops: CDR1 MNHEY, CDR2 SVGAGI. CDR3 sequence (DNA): TGTGCCAGCAGTTTACGATCGGGAGCCTACGAGCAGTACTTC. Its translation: CASSLRSGAYEQYF.

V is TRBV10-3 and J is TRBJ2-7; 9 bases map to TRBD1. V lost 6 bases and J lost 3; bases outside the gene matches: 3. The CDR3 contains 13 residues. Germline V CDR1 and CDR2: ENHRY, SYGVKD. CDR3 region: CAISPGQGYEQYF. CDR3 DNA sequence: TGTGCCATCAGCCCGGGACAGGGCTACGAGCAGTACTTC.

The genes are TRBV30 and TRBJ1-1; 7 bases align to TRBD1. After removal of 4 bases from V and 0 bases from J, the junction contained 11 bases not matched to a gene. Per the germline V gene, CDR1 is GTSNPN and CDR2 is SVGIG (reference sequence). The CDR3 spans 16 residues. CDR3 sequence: CAWTATGTAMNTEAFF. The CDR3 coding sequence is TGTGCCTGGACCGCGACCGGGACAGCGATGAACACTGAAGCTTTCTTT.

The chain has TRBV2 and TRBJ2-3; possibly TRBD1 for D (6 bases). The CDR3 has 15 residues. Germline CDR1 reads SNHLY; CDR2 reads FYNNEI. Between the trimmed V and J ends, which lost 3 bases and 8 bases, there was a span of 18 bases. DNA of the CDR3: TGTGCCAGCAGTGAGCAGGGGCCCCGCAGGAGTACGCAGTATTTT. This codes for CASSEQGPRRSTQYF.